Listed below are T cell receptor beta chains from one sample, sequenced in a study of neurological immune-mediated disorders. TCRdb independently ran MiXCR on the 5' RACE reads; one entry per CDR3 protein. Of around 55,000 distinct CDR3 sequences listed, under 5% are singletons. Material for sequencing was CD4+ T cells from blood. These receptors were collected from a woman aged 40 to 50 with multiple sclerosis. The CDR3 runs from the conserved cysteine through the conserved F or W. A D gene is named only where the DNA matches it firmly. Rows give clone size only sometimes, using once, few, many, or a class for an expanded clone.

size,D,J,V,CDR3,DNA
many,.,TRBJ1-5,TRBV21-1,CASKPGTGGQPQHF,TGTGCCAGCAAACCCGGGACAGGGGGTCAGCCCCAGCATTTT
many,TRBD2,TRBJ2-7,TRBV5-1,CASSLNGGGFYEQYF,TGCGCCAGCAGCCTGAATGGCGGGGGGTTCTACGAGCAGTACTTC
many,TRBD1,TRBJ1-1,TRBV6-5,CASSPDRGRRMNTEAFF,TGTGCCAGCAGTCCCGACAGGGGGCGGAGGATGAACACTGAAGCTTTCTTT
many,.,TRBJ1-1,TRBV20-1,CSARSGFGLAFF,TGCAGTGCTAGGTCGGGGTTTGGCTTGGCTTTCTTT
many,TRBD1,TRBJ1-1,TRBV9,CASSVRDREAAFF,TGTGCCAGCAGCGTTAGGGACAGGGAGGCTGCTTTCTTT
many,TRBD1,TRBJ1-3,TRBV11-2,CASRLRPGQGKGNTIYF,TGTGCCAGCAGACTTAGGCCGGGACAGGGGAAAGGAAACACCATATATTTT
many,.,TRBJ1-1,TRBV5-1,CASSLGQRGEAFF,TGCGCCAGCAGCTTGGGACAGCGGGGGGAAGCTTTCTTT
many,.,TRBJ2-3,TRBV4-1,CASSQPKGGYTQYF,TGCGCCAGCAGCCAGCCCAAGGGGGGATATACGCAGTATTTT
many,.,TRBJ2-6,TRBV18,CASQKGISGANVLTF,TGTGCCAGCCAGAAGGGGATTTCTGGGGCCAACGTCCTGACTTTC
many,.,TRBJ2-3,TRBV5-1,CASSLVDTQYF,TGCGCCAGCAGCTTGGTAGATACGCAGTATTTT
many,TRBD1,TRBJ1-4,TRBV6-4,CASSGTGPKLFF,TGTGCCAGCAGTGGGACAGGGCCAAAACTGTTTTTT
many,.,TRBJ1-6,TRBV5-1,CASRRWGRQRNSPLHF,TGCGCCAGCAGACGATGGGGACGACAGCGAAATTCACCCCTCCACTTT
many,.,TRBJ2-5,TRBV20-1,CSAMLGIRETQYF,TGCAGTGCTATGCTCGGTATTAGAGAGACCCAGTACTTC
many,.,TRBJ2-5,TRBV29-1,CSVVTGDQETQYF,TGCAGCGTTGTAACGGGGGACCAAGAGACCCAGTACTTC
many,TRBD2,TRBJ2-5,TRBV3-1,CASSPGLETTQYF,TGTGCCAGCAGCCCCGGACTAGAGACGACCCAGTACTTC
many,TRBD1,TRBJ2-6,TRBV7-8,CASSLTGGYSGANVLTF,TGTGCCAGCAGCTTGACAGGGGGCTATTCTGGGGCCAACGTCCTGACTTTC
many,TRBD1,TRBJ2-4,TRBV12-3/TRBV12-4,CASRSQGQGERNIQYF,TGTGCCAGCAGAAGCCAGGGACAGGGAGAAAGGAACATTCAGTACTTC
many,.,TRBJ2-3,TRBV5-1,CASSFFGGGDTQYF,TGCGCCAGCAGCTTTTTTGGAGGTGGAGATACGCAGTATTTT
many,.,TRBJ2-2,TRBV6-5,CASTYQGPANTGELFF,TGTGCCAGCACCTACCAGGGGCCCGCGAACACCGGGGAGCTGTTTTTT
few,.,TRBJ1-4,TRBV20-1,CSAFTRTTTNEKLFF,TGCAGTGCATTTACCCGGACTACAACTAATGAAAAACTGTTTTTT
many,.,TRBJ2-7,TRBV10-3,CAISEVHRTLGWQYF,TGTGCCATCAGTGAGGTACACAGGACCCTTGGGTGGCAGTACTTC
many,.,TRBJ1-6,TRBV9,CASSVEPLRALGKDSPLHF,TGTGCCAGCAGCGTAGAGCCCTTACGTGCCTTGGGGAAGGATTCACCCCTCCACTTT
many,.,TRBJ2-5,TRBV5-1,CASSLTAVTETQYF,TGCGCCAGCAGCTTGACCGCCGTAACAGAGACCCAGTACTTC
many,.,TRBJ2-3,TRBV7-8,CATITDRTTDTQYF,TGTGCCACCATTACGGACAGAACTACAGATACGCAGTATTTT
many,TRBD1,TRBJ1-2,TRBV5-1,CASSLIPDRDYGYTF,TGCGCCAGCAGCTTGATTCCCGACAGGGACTATGGCTACACCTTC
many,.,TRBJ1-2,TRBV11-2,CASRLGQRYGYTF,TGTGCCAGCAGGCTCGGGCAGCGGTATGGCTACACCTTC
many,.,TRBJ1-2,TRBV20-1,CSGLGNYGYTF,TGCAGTGGTTTGGGCAACTATGGCTACACCTTC
many,.,TRBJ1-2,TRBV20-1,CSALPIRSYGYTF,TGCAGTGCTCTCCCGATCAGGAGCTATGGCTACACCTTC
many,TRBD1,TRBJ2-2,TRBV5-1,CASSLTQGVTGELFF,TGCGCCAGCAGCTTAACCCAGGGGGTCACCGGGGAGCTGTTTTTT
many,TRBD1,TRBJ2-7,TRBV3-1,CASSQQGESYEQYF,TGTGCCAGCAGCCAACAGGGGGAGAGCTACGAGCAGTACTTC
.,.,TRBJ2-2,TRBV7-9,CASSSRNTGELFF,TGTGCCAGCAGCTCACGGAACACCGGGGAGCTGTTTTTT
.,.,TRBJ2-7,TRBV7-9,CASSDSFVAYEQYF,TGTGCCAGCAGCGATAGCTTTGTGGCCTACGAGCAGTACTTC
many,TRBD1,TRBJ1-1,TRBV20-1,CSASGQGEAFF,TGCAGTGCTAGTGGACAGGGTGAAGCTTTCTTT
many,.,TRBJ2-3,TRBV5-1,CASSLEQLTDTQYF,TGCGCCAGCAGCTTGGAACAGCTCACAGATACGCAGTATTTT
many,.,TRBJ1-1,TRBV20-1,CSATQGAVEAFF,TGCAGTGCTACCCAGGGAGCCGTTGAAGCTTTCTTT
many,TRBD2,TRBJ2-5,TRBV11-2,CASSTAYGSGVYF,TGTGCCAGCAGCACAGCCTATGGTAGCGGGGTCTACTTC
many,TRBD2,TRBJ2-7,TRBV5-1,CASSLEAASGTYEQYF,TGCGCCAGCAGCTTGGAAGCGGCTAGCGGAACCTACGAGCAGTACTTC